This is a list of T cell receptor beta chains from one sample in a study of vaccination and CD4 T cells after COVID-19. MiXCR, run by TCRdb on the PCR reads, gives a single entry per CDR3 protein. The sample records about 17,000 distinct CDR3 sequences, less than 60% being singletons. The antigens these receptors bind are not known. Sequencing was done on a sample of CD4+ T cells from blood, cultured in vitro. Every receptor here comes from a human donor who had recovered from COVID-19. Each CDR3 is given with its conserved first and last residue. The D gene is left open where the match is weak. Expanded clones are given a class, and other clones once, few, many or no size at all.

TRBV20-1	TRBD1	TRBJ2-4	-	CSAGGGTGKNIQYF	TGCAGTGCTGGGGGAGGGACAGGGAAAAACATTCAGTACTTC
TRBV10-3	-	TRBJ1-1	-	CATFAIGNTEAFF	TGTGCCACCTTTGCCATTGGGAACACTGAAGCTTTCTTT
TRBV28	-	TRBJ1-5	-	CASSRTGFRPQHF	TGTGCCAGCAGCCGTACAGGGTTTAGGCCCCAGCATTTT
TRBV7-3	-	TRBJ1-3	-	CASSLEPGNTIYF	TGTGCCAGCAGCTTAGAACCCGGAAACACCATATATTTT
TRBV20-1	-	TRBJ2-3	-	CSARLVESTDTQYF	TGCAGTGCTAGGTTAGTGGAAAGCACAGATACGCAGTATTTT
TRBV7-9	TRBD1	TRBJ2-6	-	CASSFKRGHGANVLTF	TGTGCCAGCAGCTTTAAGAGGGGGCACGGGGCCAACGTCCTGACTTTC
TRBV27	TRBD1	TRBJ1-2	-	CASSPRGTGNYGYTF	TGTGCCAGCAGTCCAAGGGGGACAGGGAACTATGGCTACACCTTC
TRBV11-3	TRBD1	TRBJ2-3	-	CASSLNSGGGGTDTQYF	TGTGCCAGCAGCCTCAATTCAGGGGGCGGAGGCACAGATACGCAGTATTTT
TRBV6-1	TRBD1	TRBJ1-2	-	CASSEAGQALNYGYTF	TGTGCCAGCAGTGAAGCCGGACAGGCCCTGAACTATGGCTACACCTTC
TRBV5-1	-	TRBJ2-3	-	CASTANLGADTQYF	TGCGCCAGCACCGCTAACTTGGGGGCAGATACGCAGTATTTT
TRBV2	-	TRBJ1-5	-	CASNGNNQPQHF	TGTGCCAGCAACGGAAACAATCAGCCCCAGCATTTT
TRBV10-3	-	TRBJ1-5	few	CAISESTPRSHNQPQHF	TGTGCCATCAGTGAGTCGACACCAAGGTCGCACAATCAGCCCCAGCATTTT
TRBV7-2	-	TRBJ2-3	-	CASSQRRDGSTDTQYF	TGTGCCAGCAGCCAGAGGCGGGATGGTAGCACAGATACGCAGTATTTT
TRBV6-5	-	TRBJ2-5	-	CASSYTGGFKGTQYF	TGTGCCAGCAGTTACACAGGAGGGTTCAAAGGGACCCAGTACTTC
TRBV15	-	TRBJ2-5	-	CATSRGPPPETQYF	TGTGCCACCAGCAGGGGACCGCCCCCAGAGACCCAGTACTTC
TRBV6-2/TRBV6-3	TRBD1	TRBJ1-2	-	CASSDTTGRPVYTF	TGTGCCAGCAGCGATACGACAGGGCGCCCTGTATACACCTTC
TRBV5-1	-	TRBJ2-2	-	CASSLAGESPGELFF	TGCGCCAGCAGCTTGGCCGGGGAGTCGCCCGGGGAGCTGTTTTTT
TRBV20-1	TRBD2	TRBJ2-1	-	CSASPSSGRMLEQFF	TGCAGTGCTAGTCCGTCTAGCGGGAGGATGCTTGAGCAGTTCTTC
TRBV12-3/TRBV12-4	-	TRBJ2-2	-	CASSLNRVKTGELFF	TGTGCCAGCAGTTTGAACAGGGTAAAGACCGGGGAGCTGTTTTTT
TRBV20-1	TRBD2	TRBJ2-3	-	CSAREGGLAGGGDTQYF	TGCAGTGCTAGAGAAGGGGGACTAGCGGGAGGAGGAGATACGCAGTATTTT
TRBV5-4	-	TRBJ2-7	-	CASSRDIGAYEQYF	TGTGCCAGCAGCCGGGACATTGGAGCGTACGAGCAGTACTTC
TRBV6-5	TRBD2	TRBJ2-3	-	CASSYSSSSGISTDTQYF	TGTGCCAGCAGTTACTCGAGTTCTAGCGGAATTAGCACAGATACGCAGTATTTT
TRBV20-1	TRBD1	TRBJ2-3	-	CSAGGTGGIFDTQYF	TGCAGTGCTGGGGGGACAGGGGGTATTTTCGATACGCAGTATTTT
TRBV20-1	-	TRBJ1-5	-	CSARDANRGVQYSNQPQHF	TGCAGTGCTAGAGATGCAAATCGGGGAGTACAATATAGCAATCAGCCCCAGCATTTT
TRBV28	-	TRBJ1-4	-	CASSLRGAEGEKLFF	TGTGCCAGCAGTTTAAGGGGGGCTGAGGGTGAAAAACTGTTTTTT